This T cell receptor (beta chain) was found in a study of T cells expressing NK-cell markers. The wider study: The authors derived TCR beta repertoires from sorted CD3+CD56+NKG2C+, CD3+CD56+NKG2C- and CD3+CD56-NKG2C+ T cells. Among eight sequenced donors, seven carried HCMV seropositivity while one was seronegative. Study-wide results and limits: The CD3+CD56-NKG2C+ fraction of a handful of donors was likewise dominated by these clonotypes.

cDNA encoding TCR beta was synthesized via 5'RACE template switching incorporating UMIs. Following a re-call of the 5' RACE reads, TCRdb has one entry per CDR3 protein and lacks DNA. Recorded for this sample: some 300,000 distinct CDR3 sequences. Looked up from germline, CDR1 is SEHNR and CDR2 is FQNEAQ (reference sequence). The CDR3 is 16 residues long. Concerning this clonotype: Its specificity is unknown.

The sample comprised blood T cells: a sorted CD56 or NKG2C T cell subset, CD4+ or CD8+ T cells, or bulk PBMC T cells (not recorded which). The gene calls are TRBV7-9 and TRBJ2-7; TCRdb's assignment of TRBD1 cannot be checked, as there is no DNA. The receptor was derived from a man in his late teens or twenties in good health. CDR3: CASSPRTGTKVYEQYF.